These T cell receptor beta chains were read from a single sample in a study of blood T cell repertoires in COVID-19. Here immunoSEQ multiplex PCR was the method, and the copy in TCRdb shows in-frame clones only, minus some. The sample carries roughly 250,000 clones, about 85% recorded once. The source material was peripheral blood. Every receptor here comes from a human donor with COVID-19, enrolled during active disease. The donor label of this sample is uncertain. The CDR3 runs from the conserved cysteine through the conserved F or W. The D gene is left open where the match is weak. Clone size appears in some rows only: once, few, many, or a class for an expanded clone.

TRBD2,-,TRBV11-2,TRBJ2-2,TGTGCCAGCAGCTTGCTCCCCAGCGGGAGTATTCCCGGGGAGCTGTTTTTT,CASSLLPSGSIPGELFF
-,-,TRBV30,TRBJ1-4,TGTGCCTGGGACAGGCCGAATGAAAAACTGTTTTTT,CAWDRPNEKLFF
-,-,TRBV27,TRBJ1-6,TGTGCCAGCAGTTTAAGACCGAGGGATTCACCCCTCCACTTT,CASSLRPRDSPLHF
-,-,TRBV4-1,TRBJ2-1,TGCGCCAGCAGCCAAGAAGGCGGGTTCTCCTACAATGAGCAGTTCTTC,CASSQEGGFSYNEQFF
TRBD2,-,TRBV4-3,TRBJ2-1,TGCGCCAGCAGCCAACAAAGAGGGCTAGCGGGAGATAATGAGCAGTTCTTC,CASSQQRGLAGDNEQFF
-,-,TRBV6-5,TRBJ1-1,TGTGCCAGCTGCACCGGACAAATTTTGAACACTGAAGCTTTCTTT,CASCTGQILNTEAFF
-,-,TRBV6-2/TRBV6-3,TRBJ1-4,TGTGCCAGCAGTTACTCTCCCGGGTCTAATGAAAAACTGTTTTTT,CASSYSPGSNEKLFF
-,-,TRBV2,TRBJ2-7,TGTGCCAGCAGGTACTACGAGCAGTACTTC,CASRYYEQYF
TRBD1,-,TRBV19,TRBJ1-5,TGTGCCAGTAGTTCGGACAGGGGGATAGGTCAGCCCCAGCATTTT,CASSSDRGIGQPQHF
-,-,TRBV21-1,TRBJ1-2,TGTGCCAGCAGCAAAGAAGGGTGGGCTGGACTTAACTATGGCTACACCTTC,CASSKEGWAGLNYGYTF
-,-,TRBV5-1,TRBJ2-3,TGCGCCAGCAGCTCCCAGGGCACAGATACGCAGTATTTT,CASSSQGTDTQYF
-,few,TRBV7-9,TRBJ2-1,TGTGCCAGCAGACCAACTGGGGGGTTTAACAATGAGCAGTTCTTC,CASRPTGGFNNEQFF
-,-,TRBV5-1,TRBJ1-4,TGCGCCAGCAGCTTTTCCCAGGCGGGGGATGAAAAACTGTTTTTT,CASSFSQAGDEKLFF
TRBD2,-,TRBV7-3,TRBJ2-2,TGTGCCAGCACCCGAGGGGAGGGCGGGGAGCTGTTTTTT,CASTRGEGGELFF
TRBD1,-,TRBV6-5,TRBJ1-6,TGTGCCAGCAGGCCCCAAACAGGGGCCGGTTCACCCCTCCACTTT,CASRPQTGAGSPLHF
TRBD1,-,TRBV28,TRBJ1-2,TGTGCCAGCAGGCTCCCGGGACAGGGTTTGACCTTC,CASRLPGQGLTF
-,-,TRBV11-2,TRBJ1-5,TGTGCCAGCGCCGTGGAGGAAGATCAGCCCCAGCATTTT,CASAVEEDQPQHF
-,few,TRBV29-1,TRBJ1-1,TGCAGCGTCGCGATCGGGGACACTGAAGCTTTCTTT,CSVAIGDTEAFF
TRBD1,-,TRBV30,TRBJ1-1,TGTGCCTGGAGTCTGCCCCGGGACAGGGGGCGAGCTTTCTTT,CAWSLPRDRGRAFF
TRBD2,-,TRBV5-1,TRBJ2-1,TGCGCCAGCAGCACCGCTAGCGGGAGGGACAATGAGCAGTTCTTC,CASSTASGRDNEQFF
-,-,TRBV10-3,TRBJ2-3,TGTGCCATCAGTACGGACAGGGGGGGAACTAGCGGGTCAGATACGCAGTATTTT,CAISTDRGGTSGSDTQYF
-,-,TRBV7-3,TRBJ2-1,TGTGCCAGCAGTGCATTACTAGCAGGCTACAATGAGCAGTTCTTC,CASSALLAGYNEQFF
-,once,TRBV7-2,TRBJ2-2,TGTGCCAGCACCTTTGTAGGGGACACCGGGGAGCTGTTTTTT,CASTFVGDTGELFF
-,-,TRBV27,TRBJ2-3,TGTGCCAGCAGTTTAAGTGAGCCAGATACGCAGTATTTT,CASSLSEPDTQYF
-,few,TRBV11-2,TRBJ1-2,TGTGCCAGCAGCTCCCCAGGGGTTGGCTACACCTTC,CASSSPGVGYTF
-,-,TRBV29-1,TRBJ2-5,TGCAGCGTTGAGGCTTGGTCAGGGGAAGAGACCCAGTACTTC,CSVEAWSGEETQYF
-,-,TRBV5-6,TRBJ1-1,TGTGCCAGCAGCTTGGGAGGGCGGGCCTCGGGCACTGAAGCTTTCTTT,CASSLGGRASGTEAFF
-,-,TRBV18,TRBJ2-7,TGTGCCAGCTCAATGAGCTCCTACGAGCAGTACTTC,CASSMSSYEQYF
TRBD2,-,TRBV19,TRBJ2-5,TGTGCCAGTAGTATAGAGGGGACTAGCTGGTCAGAGACCCAGTACTTC,CASSIEGTSWSETQYF
-,few,TRBV9,TRBJ1-5,TGTGCCAGCAGCGAGAATCTTGGCGGCCAGCCCCAGCATTTT,CASSENLGGQPQHF
-,-,TRBV12-2,TRBJ2-3,TGTGCAAGTCGCTTGTGTAGCGGGATAACAGATACGCAGTATTTT,CASRLCSGITDTQYF
-,-,TRBV24-1,TRBJ2-2,TGTGCCACCAGTGATTGGCAGTCACCCTTCACCGGGGAGCTGTTTTTT,CATSDWQSPFTGELFF
-,-,TRBV19,TRBJ2-3,TGTGCCAGTAGTCAGCGTAATAGTATGGATACGCAGTATTTT,CASSQRNSMDTQYF
TRBD2,-,TRBV7-8,TRBJ2-1,TGTGCCAGCAGCTTACAGTTTTCCCCGGGACTAGCGGGAGAATCCAAGGAGCAGTTCTTC,CASSLQFSPGLAGESKEQFF